This T cell receptor (beta chain) came from a study of beta chain features in type 1 diabetes. Since all of the isolated RNA was reverse transcribed, expressed TCRB transcripts were what got sequenced. The data were produced by immunoSEQ multiplex PCR, yet TCRdb's version contains in-frame clones alone and is incomplete. The top ten clones hold about 0.59% of a sample with more than 150,000 clones, around 13% of them seen once. Markers CD45RO/CCR7/CD25/CD127/CD95/CD27 served to sort CD4+ naive, central memory, regulatory and stem cell-like memory cells. Trimming stripped 1 base from V and 9 bases from J, with 13 bases between. CDR3 length: 13 amino acids. Germline CDR1 reads SQVTM; CDR2 reads ANQGSEA.

The receptor comes from a woman in her late teens or twenties in good health. The specimen was central memory CD4+ T cells from blood. The chain has TRBV29-1 and TRBJ2-1; D gene uncertain. Here the CDR3 reads CSVEGQFRGEQFF. For the CDR3, the DNA is TGCAGCGTTGAAGGGCAATTTCGCGGTGAGCAGTTCTTC.